The 21 T cell receptor beta chains listed next were all sequenced from one sample in a study of blood T cell repertoires in COVID-19. Method: immunoSEQ multiplex PCR; TCRdb's copy keeps in-frame clones and lacks some. The table records more than 300,000 clones, around 90% of them present only once. Sequenced material: peripheral blood. The source of these receptors is a woman under 30 who had recovered from COVID-19.

The J gene is TRBJ2-1, the V gene TRBV7-8; 10 bases are a match to TRBD2. Germline V gene lookup returns CDR1 SGHVS and CDR2 FQNEAQ. CDR3 length: 14 residues. V shed 6 bases and J 4 bases; nucleotides not matched to a gene: 3. The CDR3 nucleotides read TGTGCCAGCAGTCTAGCGGGAGAGTACAATGAGCAGTTCTTC. This translates into CASSLAGEYNEQFF.

This clone has a single count. The chain has TRBV6-1 and TRBJ2-7; TRBD2 agrees at 14 bases. Per the germline V gene, CDR1 is MNHNS and CDR2 is SASEGT. J was trimmed by 6 bases and V by 1 base; bases with no gene match: 11. The CDR3 runs to 18 residues. In DNA, the CDR3 is TGTGCCAGCAGTGAAGAGGGACTAGCGGGAGCCCGGTTATTCGAGCAGTACGTC. Amino acids: CASSEEGLAGARLFEQYV.

Concerning this clone: An end of the junction does not agree with germline; a read error may underlie this. The V gene is TRBV10-3, the J gene TRBJ1-3; 8 bases match TRBD1. The CDR3 is 15 residues long. The V gene's germline CDR1 is ENHRY and CDR2 SYGVKD. CDR3 residues: CAIGDRGDSGNTIYF. The CDR3 DNA follows: TGTGCCATCGGTGACAGGGGCGACTCTGGAAACACCATATATTTT.

This chain connects TRBV28 to TRBJ1-5; 7 bases line up with TRBD1. This CDR3 is built from 15 residues. After removal of 6 bases from V and 4 bases from J, the junction contained 9 bases not matched to a gene. Germline CDR1 and CDR2: MDHEN and SYDVKM. CDR3 DNA: TGTGCCAGCAGCACACTAGGGGACAGAAATCAGCCCCAGCATTTT. This translates into CASSTLGDRNQPQHF.

This sequence joins TRBV4-3 and TRBJ1-2, with D unclear. From germline, CDR1 is LGHNA and CDR2 YSLEER. V dropped 3 bases and J dropped 3 bases, with 17 bases sitting between them. The CDR3 is 16 residues long. In DNA form, the CDR3 reads TGCGCCAGCAGCCAGGGGTCGACCAGACTACACTATGGCTACACCTTC. Translating it yields CASSQGSTRLHYGYTF.

Notes on this clone: This sample also contains other DNA sequences that code for the same CDR3. The chain has TRBV4-3 and TRBJ1-2, with D perhaps TRBD1 (5 bases). There are 13 residues in the CDR3. The V gene's germline CDR1 is LGHNA and CDR2 YSLEER. V lost 0 bases to trimming and J lost 8 bases, with 10 bases between them. CDR3 protein: CASSQDRVGGYTF. In DNA form, the CDR3 reads TGCGCCAGCAGCCAAGACAGGGTTGGCGGCTACACCTTC.

V gene TRBV9 combines with J gene TRBJ1-3, with 11 bases identical to TRBD1. This CDR3 contains 16 residues. Germline V gene sequence: CDR1 SGDLS, CDR2 YYNGEE. With V trimmed by 4 bases and J by 4 bases, 7 bases remained unmatched. CDR3 DNA: TGTGCCAGCAGCACCTCTGGACAGGGGGCAGGAAACACCATATATTTT. Translation gives CASSTSGQGAGNTIYF. Full variable domain (missing parts from reference TRBV9 and TRBJ1-3): DSGVTQTPKHLITATGQRVTLRCSPRSGDLSVYWYQQSLDQGLQFLIQYYNGEERAKGNILERFSAQQFPDLHSELNLSSLELGDSALYFCASSTSGQGAGNTIYFGEGSWLTVV.

The J gene is TRBJ2-5, the V gene TRBV7-2; the match to TRBD2 covers 10 bases. CDR3 size: 15 residues. The V gene's germline CDR1 is SGHTA and CDR2 FQGNSA. The V segment lost 1 base and the J segment 5 bases; nucleotides outside the gene matches: 4. The CDR3 spells CASSLEIAGGETQYF. CDR3 sequence (DNA): TGTGCCAGCAGCTTAGAAATAGCGGGAGGCGAGACCCAGTACTTC.

V usage is TRBV5-1 and J usage is TRBJ1-4; 9 bases agree with TRBD1. With V trimmed by 4 bases and J by 7 bases, 11 bases remained unmatched. The CDR3 contains 16 residues. Germline V gene sequence: CDR1 SGHRS, CDR2 YFSETQ. The CDR3 loop reads CASSPLPGQGGEKLFF. CDR3 DNA sequence: TGCGCCAGCAGCCCCCTCCCGGGACAGGGAGGTGAAAAACTGTTTTTT.

This clone was seen a handful of times. The chain uses TRBV6-5 and TRBJ1-2; D possibly corresponds to TRBD1 (6 bases). The germline V and J ends were trimmed by 0 bases and 3 bases, with 11 bases remaining between them. Germline CDR1 is MNHEY and CDR2 is SVGAGI. The CDR3 runs 15 residues. The CDR3 spells CASSYSGAGDYGYTF. CDR3 in DNA: TGTGCCAGCAGTTACTCGGGGGCAGGGGACTATGGCTACACCTTC.

The V gene is TRBV19, the J gene TRBJ2-6; D gene uncertain. The CDR3 is 15 amino acids. Germline CDR1 is LNHDA and CDR2 is SQIVND (reference sequence). The germline V and J ends were trimmed by 2 bases and 0 bases, with 5 bases remaining between them. CDR3 coding DNA: TGTGCCAGTAGTATAACGGGCTCTGGGGCCAACGTCCTGACTTTC. Protein product: CASSITGSGANVLTF.

The DNA of the CDR3 is TGTGCCAGCAGCTTATTCGGACAGGGGGCTGCAGATACGCAGTATTTT. It encodes CASSLFGQGAADTQYF. This rearrangement joins TRBV11-3 to TRBJ2-3; 11 positions agree with TRBD1. Germline loops: CDR1 SGHNT, CDR2 YENEEA. The CDR3 is 16 amino acids. Trimming at V came to 2 bases and at J to 4 bases, leaving 5 bases not matched to a gene.

The CDR3 nucleotides read TGTGCCAGCAGCGCGATGGGACAGGGATCTAACTATGGCTACACCTTC. It encodes CASSAMGQGSNYGYTF. The rearrangement uses TRBV9 and TRBJ1-2; TRBD1 agrees at 9 bases. With 3 bases clipped from V and 0 bases from J, the junction kept 6 bases outside the gene matches. Germline loops: CDR1 SGDLS, CDR2 YYNGEE. CDR3 length: 16 amino acids.

This sequence joins TRBV4-1 and TRBJ1-2; TRBD1 agrees at 9 bases. The CDR3 totals 17 residues. V dropped 1 base and J dropped 8; count of bases not matched to a gene: 14. Germline assignment: CDR1 MGHRA and CDR2 YSYEKL. The chain's CDR3 is CASSQARGQGLFPGYTF. The CDR3 DNA reads TGCGCCAGCAGCCAAGCTAGGGGACAGGGCCTCTTTCCGGGCTACACCTTC.

The J gene is TRBJ1-3, the V gene TRBV7-2; a possible D gene is TRBD1 (5 bases). Germline-derived CDR1 and CDR2 are SGHTA and FQGNSA. V lost 3 bases and J lost 0, with 9 bases in between. This CDR3 has 15 residues. The CDR3 sequence is CASSFQGSSGNTIYF. DNA of the CDR3: TGTGCCAGCAGCTTCCAGGGCAGCTCTGGAAACACCATATATTTT. Based on the CDR3 plus reference TRBV7-2 and TRBJ1-3, the full variable domain is GAGVSQSPSNKVTEKGKDVELRCDPISGHTALYWYRQSLGQGLEFLIYFQGNSAPDKSGLPSDRFSAERTGGSVSTLTIQRTQQEDSAVYLCASSFQGSSGNTIYFGEGSWLTVV.

The table lists this clone with a count of one. This chain connects TRBV7-9 to TRBJ1-2, with unresolved D. V dropped 7 bases and J dropped 7 bases, with 19 bases sitting between them. The CDR3 totals 14 residues. From germline, CDR1 is SEHNR and CDR2 FQNEAQ (reference sequence). The CDR3 spells CASTKIGTAGGYTF. In DNA form, the CDR3 reads TGTGCCAGCACCAAAATCGGTACGGCGGGTGGCTACACCTTC.

The chain has TRBV9 and TRBJ1-2; weak D call: TRBD1 (6 bases). From germline, CDR1 is SGDLS and CDR2 YYNGEE. This CDR3 is 16 amino acids long. V was pared by 0 bases and J by 3 bases, with 15 bases between. Here the CDR3 DNA reads TGTGCCAGCAGCGTAGCTGGAAAGGGGGACGACTATGGCTACACCTTC. Translated: CASSVAGKGDDYGYTF.

The rearrangement joins TRBV30 to TRBJ1-3; the match to TRBD1 covers 7 bases. The CDR3 runs 15 residues. Germline V gene data show CDR1 as GTSNPN and CDR2 as SVGIG (reference sequence). V lost 1 base to trimming and J lost 8 bases; unmatched junction nucleotides: 11. CDR3 sequence (DNA): TGTGCCTGGAGTGGAAGGGGGCAGGGGAGAGACACCATATATTTT. Translation gives CAWSGRGQGRDTIYF. The variable domain in full, completed from reference TRBV30 and TRBJ1-3, reads SQTIHQWPATLVQPVGSPLSLECTVEGTSNPNLYWYRQAAGRGLQLLFYSVGIGQISSEVPQNLSASRPQDRQFILSSKKLLLSDSGFYLCAWSGRGQGRDTIYFGEGSWLTVV.

The V gene is TRBV20-1, the J gene TRBJ1-2; TRBD1 agrees at 7 bases. The CDR3 spans 16 residues. Looked up from germline, CDR1 is DFQATT and CDR2 is SNEGSKA (reference sequence). V lost 3 bases and J lost 1; bases outside the gene matches: 11. Written as DNA, the CDR3 is TGCAGTGCTAGTACAGGGGTCCTCAACTTTAACTATGGCTACACCTTC. Protein product: CSASTGVLNFNYGYTF.

The chain couples TRBV15 to TRBJ1-2; 7 nucleotides line up with TRBD1. Germline-derived CDR1 and CDR2 are LNHNV and YYDKDF (reference sequence). Unmatched junction bases numbered 0, after V lost 3 bases and J lost 2 bases. The CDR3 spans 13 residues. The CDR3 here is CATSRTGNYGYTF. DNA for the CDR3: TGTGCCACCAGCAGGACAGGGAACTATGGCTACACCTTC.

This chain connects TRBV7-6 to TRBJ1-2; the match to TRBD1 covers 9 bases. The V and J ends lost 2 bases and 0 bases, in that order; junction bases with no gene match: 7. CDR1 and CDR2 (germline): SGHVS, FNYEAQ. The CDR3 has 17 residues. The CDR3 DNA reads TGTGCCAGCAGCTTACTGTCGGGACAGGGAGCTAACTATGGCTACACCTTC. Translating it yields CASSLLSGQGANYGYTF.